These 26 T cell receptor beta chains were sequenced from one sample in a study of Ad26.COV2.S vaccination and SARS-CoV-2 variants. Treatment indicated: around 19 received Ad26.COV2.S at low or high dose, single or two shots; 5 received placebo; per-sample allocation not given. Collection of samples fell on day 63 after the first vaccine or placebo injection. Measured with immunoSEQ multiplex PCR; TCRdb has only the in-frame clones, and not every one. Counted here are hundreds of thousands of clones, about 90% occurring once; the ten biggest clones make up around 1.4%. The input for sequencing was peripheral blood, taken in a trial of Ad26.COV2.S vaccine versus placebo. The receptors derive from a person between 18 and 59 years old who received the Ad26.COV2.S COVID-19 vaccine or a placebo.

This clone was recorded once. This rearrangement joins TRBV19 to TRBJ2-2; D may be TRBD1 (5 bases). Trimming removed 5 bases from V and 5 bases from J, with 15 bases in between. The length of the CDR3 is 15 residues. Germline V CDR1 and CDR2: LNHDA, SQIVND (reference sequence). CDR3 nucleotide sequence: TGTGCCAGTAGTCCCTCAGGGTTATGGACCGGGGAGCTGTTTTTT. It encodes CASSPSGLWTGELFF.

The J gene is TRBJ2-6, the V gene TRBV11-2; D call uncertain. The V end lost 5 bases, the J end lost 3 bases, and 11 bases lay between the germline ends. Germline V lookup: CDR1 SGHAT, CDR2 FQNNGV. CDR3 length: 15 residues. The CDR3 protein is CASSQGPHGANVLTF. Written as DNA, the CDR3 is TGTGCCAGCAGCCAAGGGCCTCATGGGGCCAACGTCCTGACTTTC.

V is TRBV2 and J is TRBJ2-1, with unresolved D. Trimming left V 4 bases short and J 1 base short, with 2 bases between. The CDR3 spans 12 residues. The germline CDR1 and CDR2 sequences are SNHLY and FYNNEI. DNA of the CDR3: TGTGCCAGCAGTGTTTCCTACAATGAGCAGTTCTTC. Protein sequence: CASSVSYNEQFF.

This chain uses TRBV5-6 with TRBJ2-2; 8 nucleotides match TRBD2. V lost 0 bases to trimming and J lost 3 bases; unmatched junction nucleotides: 1. CDR3 length equals 15 residues. Germline values: CDR1 SGHDT, CDR2 YYEEEE. The CDR3 DNA is TGTGCCAGCAGCTTGGTTAGCGGGGACACCGGGGAGCTGTTTTTT. This codes for CASSLVSGDTGELFF.

The chain links TRBV5-1 to TRBJ1-5; D is perhaps TRBD1 (6 bases). Germline lookup yields CDR1 SGHRS and CDR2 YFSETQ. Trimming removed 3 bases from V and 0 bases from J, with 13 bases in between. This CDR3 comprises 16 residues. DNA for the CDR3: TGCGCCAGCAGCTCCCTCGCAGGGGATAGCAATCAGCCCCAGCATTTT. Residues: CASSSLAGDSNQPQHF.

The chain uses TRBV5-1 and TRBJ1-5, with unresolved D. The CDR3 has 13 amino acids. With 2 bases removed from V and 1 base from J, the gap between germline ends came to 4 bases. CDR1 and CDR2 from the germline V gene are SGHRS and YFSETQ. The CDR3 coding sequence is TGCGCCAGCAGCTTATACAGCAATCAGCCCCAGCATTTT. It encodes CASSLYSNQPQHF.

This clone was counted ten times or more. This sequence joins TRBV7-9 and TRBJ1-2, with D unresolved. The CDR3 is 13 residues long. Germline CDR1 SEHNR, CDR2 FQNEAQ (reference sequence). The V and J ends lost 5 bases and 4 bases respectively, with 11 bases between them. This CDR3 is CASSTRTAYGYTF. The CDR3 DNA sequence: TGTGCCAGCAGCACCCGAACAGCCTATGGCTACACCTTC.

The chain recombines TRBV18 with TRBJ2-2; possible D gene TRBD2, 6 bases. V lost 4 bases and J 6 bases, leaving 18 bases between the germline ends. This CDR3 region has 16 residues. Looked up from germline, CDR1 is KGHSH and CDR2 is LQKENI. CDR3 nucleotide sequence: TGTGCCAGCTCACACCGGGGACCCGGAGGGCCCGGGGAGCTGTTTTTT. Protein: CASSHRGPGGPGELFF.

The chain is built from TRBV9 and TRBJ1-5; TRBD1 matches at 8 bases. The length of the CDR3 is 15 residues. Germline V CDR1 and CDR2: SGDLS, YYNGEE. V lost 4 bases to trimming and J lost 5 bases; unmatched junction nucleotides: 8. Written as DNA, the CDR3 is TGTGCCAGCAGCCCAACGGGACAGGCGGATCAGCCCCAGCATTTT. This encodes CASSPTGQADQPQHF. Based on the CDR3 plus reference TRBV9 and TRBJ1-5, the full variable domain is DSGVTQTPKHLITATGQRVTLRCSPRSGDLSVYWYQQSLDQGLQFLIQYYNGEERAKGNILERFSAQQFPDLHSELNLSSLELGDSALYFCASSPTGQADQPQHFGDGTRLSIL.

The chain couples TRBV18 to TRBJ2-2; D could derive from TRBD1 or TRBD2 (5 bases each). From germline, CDR1 is KGHSH and CDR2 LQKENI. The CDR3 covers 17 residues. V gave up 1 base and J gave up 0 bases, with 12 bases separating them. CDR3 nucleotides: TGTGCCAGCTCACCACGACGGCAGGGAGCGAACACCGGGGAGCTGTTTTTT. Translated, it gives CASSPRRQGANTGELFF.

V and J are TRBV9 and TRBJ2-5; D call uncertain. In germline, CDR1 is SGDLS, CDR2 YYNGEE. V shed 0 bases and J shed 5 bases, with 5 bases lying between them. The CDR3 contains 12 residues. The CDR3 nucleotides read TGTGCCAGCAGCGTAGGATCTGAGACCCAGTACTTC. This codes for CASSVGSETQYF.

The V and J genes are TRBV6-6 and TRBJ1-1; 7 bases map to TRBD1. This CDR3 contains 14 residues. Germline CDR1 is MNHNY and CDR2 is SVGAGI (reference sequence). V dropped 6 bases and J dropped 0; count of bases not matched to a gene: 4. In nucleotides, the CDR3 is TGTGCCAGCAGGTGGGGGACAGTGAACACTGAAGCTTTCTTT. Its protein product is CASRWGTVNTEAFF.

This chain uses TRBV2 with TRBJ1-5; D not resolved. The CDR3 runs 14 residues. The V and J ends lost 6 bases and 1 base respectively, with 10 bases between them. Germline V gene lookup returns CDR1 SNHLY and CDR2 FYNNEI. CDR3 bases: TGTGCCAGCAGGAGAAGTTACAGCAATCAGCCCCAGCATTTT. It specifies CASRRSYSNQPQHF.

A note on this clone: Other DNA sequences of this sample code for an identical CDR3. The chain joins TRBV12-3 or TRBV12-4 to TRBJ1-1; possibly TRBD1 for D (5 bases). Between the trimmed V and J ends, which lost 6 bases and 1 base, there was a span of 9 bases. The CDR3 contains 13 residues. The CDR3 sequence: CASSSTGNTEAFF. CDR3 DNA sequence: TGTGCCAGCAGCTCCACAGGGAACACTGAAGCTTTCTTT.

This chain joins TRBV5-8 and TRBJ1-4, with a possible D match to TRBD1 (6 bases). The V end lost 3 bases, the J end lost 10 bases, and 13 bases lay between the germline ends. The CDR3 extends over 13 amino acids. Germline V gene data show CDR1 as SGHTS and CDR2 as YDEGEE. As DNA, the CDR3 is TGTGCCAGCAGCTCTACAGGGAAGGCAAAACTGTTTTTT. It codes for CASSSTGKAKLFF.

V is TRBV11-2 and J is TRBJ1-5, with unresolved D. Germline CDR1 is SGHAT and CDR2 is FQNNGV. The V end was cut by 3 bases, the J end by 9 bases, with 15 bases between. The CDR3 covers 14 residues. CDR3 nucleotide sequence: TGTGCCAGCAGCTTTACAGATAACCTTGGGCCCCAGCATTTT. Protein sequence: CASSFTDNLGPQHF.

The CDR3 bases are TGCAGCGTTGGGGTTGGGACTTACTACAATGAGCAGTTCTTC. This gives the protein CSVGVGTYYNEQFF. V usage is TRBV29-1 and J usage is TRBJ2-1, with TRBD2 as a possible D gene (6 bases). Trimming stripped 4 bases from V and 3 bases from J, with 13 bases between. CDR1 is SQVTM and CDR2 is ANQGSEA in the germline V gene. CDR3 size: 14 residues.

The rearrangement joins TRBV25-1 to TRBJ2-7, with no clear D. Trimming removed 5 bases at V and 0 bases at J, with 8 bases between. Germline lookup yields CDR1 MGHDK and CDR2 SYGVNS. CDR3 size: 13 residues. For the CDR3, the DNA is TGTGCCAGCAGTCCAGCGAGCTCCTACGAGCAGTACTTC. Translation gives CASSPASSYEQYF.

The V and J genes are TRBV18 and TRBJ1-4, with TRBD1 matching over 8 bases. CDR3 length equals 15 residues. V was clipped by 3 bases and J by 4 bases; unmatched bases: 4. CDR1 is KGHSH and CDR2 is LQKENI in the germline V gene. CDR3 residues: CASSPGTGVNEKLFF. CDR3 coding DNA: TGTGCCAGCTCACCGGGGACAGGCGTTAATGAAAAACTGTTTTTT.

The rearrangement uses TRBV4-2 and TRBJ2-3; no definite D call. Germline CDR1 is LGHNA and CDR2 is YNFKEQ. Trimming removed 2 bases from V and 3 bases from J, with 9 bases in between. This CDR3 region has 14 residues. In nucleotides, the CDR3 is TGTGCCAGCAGCCAAATCGGGTCTACAGATACGCAGTATTTT. Translated: CASSQIGSTDTQYF.

The chain recombines TRBV19 with TRBJ1-2, with no clear D. There are 15 residues in the CDR3. Germline loops: CDR1 LNHDA, CDR2 SQIVND (reference sequence). The ends were cut back, 4 bases at V and 8 bases at J, with 20 bases in the middle. The CDR3 region is CASSKSVDRAGGYTF. The CDR3 DNA follows: TGTGCCAGTAGTAAATCGGTGGACCGCGCGGGGGGCTACACCTTC.

This chain connects TRBV4-3 to TRBJ2-6; unclear D gene. The CDR3 consists of 16 residues. V lost 0 bases and J lost 0, with 6 bases in between. Per germline, CDR1 LGHNA and CDR2 YSLEER. The CDR3 reads CASSQDNNSGANVLTF. The CDR3 nucleotides read TGCGCCAGCAGCCAAGATAACAACTCTGGGGCCAACGTCCTGACTTTC.

The genes are TRBV6-6 and TRBJ2-7, with 10 bases that match TRBD1. Germline trimming cut 6 bases from V and 4 bases from J; bases unmatched to any gene: 3. CDR1 is MNHNY, CDR2 SVGAGI, per germline (reference sequence). CDR3 length: 13 amino acids. CDR3 DNA: TGTGCCAGCAGGGACAGGGGGTGGTACGAGCAGTACTTC. This sequence encodes CASRDRGWYEQYF.

The chain links TRBV5-5 to TRBJ2-2; D may correspond to TRBD1 or TRBD2 (5 bases each). This CDR3 is 17 amino acids long. The germline V gene encodes CDR1 SGHKS and CDR2 YYEKEE (reference sequence). V was pared by 2 bases and J by 4 bases, with 18 bases between. CDR3 in amino acids: CASSLGVPFGTTGELFF. In DNA, the CDR3 is TGTGCCAGCAGCTTAGGGGTCCCTTTTGGGACCACCGGGGAGCTGTTTTTT.

The chain links TRBV3-1 (or the pseudogene TRBV3-2) to TRBJ1-3; TRBD1 is a possible D gene (6 bases). In germline, CDR1 is LGHDT, CDR2 YNNKEL (reference sequence). The CDR3 spans 19 residues. Trimming took off 4 bases at V and 2 bases at J, with 24 bases between the two ends. The CDR3 nucleotides are TGTGCCAGCAGCCTTCGTCGGGGGACACGACCATCGGCTGGAAACACCATATATTTT. It encodes CASSLRRGTRPSAGNTIYF.

The rearrangement uses TRBV10-2 and TRBJ2-6, with unresolved D. Germline-derived CDR1 and CDR2 are WSHSY and SAAADI. The CDR3 runs to 20 residues. V lost 0 bases to trimming and J lost 4 bases, with 22 bases between them. CDR3 nucleotide sequence: TGCGCCAGCAGTGAGTCGAGAACGGCGCTTTGGAGTTCCGGGGCCAACGTCCTGACTTTC. It is translated as CASSESRTALWSSGANVLTF.